This T cell receptor (beta chain) was documented in a study of T cells in Graves' hyperthyroidism and ophthalmopathy. General study results and limits: Blood also showed most of the thyroid clonotypes that were expanded above 0.001.

Any patient presenting with uncontrolled infection, other autoimmune disease, pregnancy or lactation was left out. Diagnosing involved the use of clinical symptoms, serum thyroxine and TRAb, thyroid ultrasound and orbital computed tomography. V shed 4 bases, J shed 5 bases, and the junction held 9 bases outside the gene matches. CDR1 and CDR2 from the germline V gene are SGHRS and YFSETQ. This CDR3 is 16 amino acids long. From RNA transcripts, TCR beta CDR3 regions were amplified. First-round RT-PCR with HTBI primers amplified the TCR CDR3 region. TCRdb called the multiplex PCR reads again in MiXCR, with one record for every CDR3 protein. The table lists roughly 500,000 distinct CDR3 sequences, roughly 45% of them singletons. This clonotype was observed many times. What it recognizes is unknown.

The sample was peripheral blood or thyroid tissue (not recorded which). The TCR originated in an adult woman with Graves' disease, either hyperthyroidism or ophthalmopathy (not recorded which). The chain has TRBV5-1 and TRBJ2-5; 12 nucleotides align to TRBD2. The CDR3 sequence: CASSGSSGRAAETQYF. The CDR3 nucleotides read TGCGCCAGCAGCGGATCTAGCGGGAGGGCTGCGGAGACCCAGTACTTC.